The 30 T cell receptor beta chains below all came from one sample that was sequenced in a study of blood T cell repertoires in COVID-19. Sequencing was performed with immunoSEQ multiplex PCR; in TCRdb, only in-frame clones are kept and a portion is missing. The repertoire consists of just under 350,000 clones, with roughly 86% occurring once and the leading ten covering around 6.6%. The sequencing sample was made of peripheral blood. The source of these receptors is a woman in her seventies with COVID-19, enrolled during active disease.

The chain carries TRBV5-6 and TRBJ2-7; maybe TRBD2 (6 bases). CDR3 length: 12 amino acids. Trimming stripped 4 bases from V and 4 bases from J, with 9 bases between. Germline CDR1 and CDR2: SGHDT and YYEEEE. CDR3 residues: CASSGGVYEQYF. The CDR3 DNA follows: TGTGCCAGCAGCGGAGGGGTGTACGAGCAGTACTTC.

In its sample, this clone was seen a few times. The chain is built from TRBV6-2 or TRBV6-3 and TRBJ2-7; D is ambiguous. Trimming stripped 1 base from V and 3 bases from J, with 7 bases between. In germline, CDR1 is MNHEY, CDR2 SVGEGT. CDR3 size: 13 residues. CDR3 region: CASSYFRYYEQYF. Here the CDR3 DNA reads TGTGCCAGCAGTTACTTCCGGTACTACGAGCAGTACTTC.

This clone was picked up a small number of times. The chain employs TRBV7-9 and TRBJ2-2; TRBD1 might be the D (6 bases). CDR3 length: 15 residues. V dropped 10 bases and J dropped 7 bases, with 22 bases sitting between them. In germline, CDR1 is SEHNR, CDR2 FQNEAQ (reference sequence). CDR3 residues: CAIPSFQGSDGELFF. The CDR3, as DNA: TGTGCCATCCCTAGTTTCCAGGGGTCGGACGGGGAGCTGTTTTTT.

The V and J genes are TRBV5-6 and TRBJ1-5, with D possibly matching TRBD1 (5 bases). CDR3 length: 14 amino acids. V was trimmed by 0 bases and J by 1 base, leaving 5 bases between them. Germline V gene sequence: CDR1 SGHDT, CDR2 YYEEEE. Written as DNA, the CDR3 is TGTGCCAGCAGCTTGGAGGGGAGCAATCAGCCCCAGCATTTT. This sequence encodes CASSLEGSNQPQHF.

This clone was seen only a few times. The genes are TRBV27 and TRBJ2-5; D is possibly TRBD2 (6 bases). The V end lost 6 bases, the J end lost 4 bases, and 15 bases lay between the germline ends. CDR3 size: 14 residues. Germline CDR1 is MNHEY and CDR2 is SMNVEV (reference sequence). CDR3 amino acids: CASRVVSAGETQYF. The CDR3 coding sequence is TGTGCCAGCAGGGTCGTCTCAGCGGGAGAGACCCAGTACTTC.

This clone was observed once. This chain joins TRBV7-2 and TRBJ2-7, with a possible D match to TRBD2 (5 bases). The V and J ends lost 1 base and 0 bases respectively, with 13 bases between them. Germline CDR1 reads SGHTA; CDR2 reads FQGNSA. The length of the CDR3 is 16 residues. The CDR3 reads CASSLGLRASSYEQYF. CDR3 sequence (DNA): TGTGCCAGCAGCTTAGGTTTGAGGGCGAGCTCCTACGAGCAGTACTTC.

The chain couples TRBV18 to TRBJ2-7; D possibly corresponds to TRBD1 (5 bases). Per the germline V gene, CDR1 is KGHSH and CDR2 is LQKENI. V dropped 4 bases and J dropped 3 bases, with 16 bases sitting between them. The CDR3 length is 15 residues. CDR3 protein: CASSHDTGAGYEQYF. CDR3 in DNA: TGTGCCAGCTCACACGACACAGGCGCCGGCTACGAGCAGTACTTC.

The rearrangement links TRBV27 to TRBJ1-3; D possibly corresponds to TRBD1 (5 bases). The CDR3 contains 15 residues. The V and J ends lost 4 bases and 2 bases respectively, with 12 bases between them. The germline V gene has CDR1 MNHEY and CDR2 SMNVEV (reference sequence). Here the CDR3 DNA reads TGTGCCAGCAGTTCCCTGACAGACCCTGGAAACACCATATATTTT. Translation: CASSSLTDPGNTIYF.

The chain employs TRBV24-1 and TRBJ2-3; unclear D gene. Germline loops: CDR1 KGHDR, CDR2 SFDVKD. V shed 5 bases and J shed 2 bases, with 7 bases lying between them. The CDR3 is made up of 13 amino acids. CDR3 coding DNA: TGTGCCACCAGTGGGCGGTTCACAGATACGCAGTATTTT. Its protein product is CATSGRFTDTQYF.

This clone was picked up a small number of times. The chain uses TRBV15 and TRBJ2-5, with 7 bases lining up with TRBD1. The CDR3 totals 15 residues. The V and J ends lost 3 bases and 1 base, in that order; junction bases with no gene match: 5. CDR1 is LNHNV and CDR2 is YYDKDF in the germline V gene (reference sequence). In nucleotides, the CDR3 is TGTGCCACCAGCAGGTCTCAGGGGGTCCAAGAGACCCAGTACTTC. Protein sequence: CATSRSQGVQETQYF.

The chain employs TRBV19 and TRBJ1-3; D call uncertain. From germline, CDR1 is LNHDA and CDR2 SQIVND (reference sequence). The CDR3 has 12 amino acids. V lost 5 bases to trimming and J lost 4 bases, with 6 bases between them. CDR3: CASSSGGNTIYF. In nucleotides, the CDR3 is TGTGCCAGTAGTTCCGGGGGAAACACCATATATTTT.

The chain has TRBV2 and TRBJ2-1; weak D call: TRBD2 (6 bases). This CDR3 contains 13 residues. Germline CDR1 is SNHLY and CDR2 is FYNNEI. Trimming cost V 1 base and J 8 bases, with 9 bases left between them. The CDR3 nucleotides are TGTGCCAGCAGTGAAGGGCCGGGGGATGAGCAGTTCTTC. The encoded protein is CASSEGPGDEQFF.

The chain links TRBV27 to TRBJ2-7; 13 nucleotides agree with TRBD2. Germline trimming cut 4 bases from V and 2 bases from J; bases unmatched to any gene: 5. The CDR3 spans 16 residues. Per the germline V gene, CDR1 is MNHEY and CDR2 is SMNVEV (reference sequence). The CDR3 DNA is TGTGCCAGCAGTTCGACTAGCGGGGGGCCCCCCTACGAGCAGTACTTC. Translating gives CASSSTSGGPPYEQYF.

This chain connects TRBV19 to TRBJ1-2; D is uncertain. Germline V gene lookup returns CDR1 LNHDA and CDR2 SQIVND (reference sequence). Between the trimmed V and J ends, which lost 0 bases and 4 bases, there was a span of 12 bases. This CDR3 region has 15 residues. This chain's CDR3 is CASSIEAAAVYGYTF. In DNA, the CDR3 is TGTGCCAGTAGTATAGAAGCCGCGGCAGTCTATGGCTACACCTTC. The full variable domain, in which reference TRBV19 and TRBJ1-2 provide the parts outside the CDR3, is DGGITQSPKYLFRKEGQNVTLSCEQNLNHDAMYWYRQDPGQGLRLIYYSQIVNDFQKGDIAEGYSVSREKKESFPLTVTSAQKNPTAFYLCASSIEAAAVYGYTFGSGTRLTVV.

The gene calls are TRBV7-9 and TRBJ1-1; 8 positions agree with TRBD1. CDR3 length: 16 residues. The germline V gene encodes CDR1 SEHNR and CDR2 FQNEAQ (reference sequence). V trimming: 4 bases; J trimming: 5 bases; junction bases outside the gene matches: 12. The DNA of the CDR3 is TGTGCCAGCAGCTACCCGGTAACAGGGGGAAGGACTGAAGCTTTCTTT. Encoded protein: CASSYPVTGGRTEAFF.

The chain joins TRBV27 to TRBJ2-3, with 8 bases lining up with TRBD2. The ends lost 6 bases at V and 4 bases at J; junction bases unmatched: 9. The CDR3 loop spans 15 amino acids. Germline CDR1 and CDR2: MNHEY and SMNVEV (reference sequence). This CDR3 is CASRGLGVRADTQYF. The CDR3 DNA reads as TGTGCCAGCAGGGGACTAGGGGTTCGTGCAGATACGCAGTATTTT.

This rearrangement joins TRBV7-9 to TRBJ2-1, with 9 bases lining up with TRBD1. V was clipped by 2 bases and J by 8 bases; unmatched bases: 4. The CDR3 spans 14 residues. Germline CDR1 SEHNR, CDR2 FQNEAQ (reference sequence). The CDR3 coding sequence is TGTGCCAGCAGCTTAAGACAGGGGGGCCATGAGCAGTTCTTC. Its protein product is CASSLRQGGHEQFF. The complete variable domain, with remaining parts taken from reference TRBV7-9 and TRBJ2-1, reads DTGVSQNPRHKITKRGQNVTFRCDPISEHNRLYWYRQTLGQGPEFLTYFQNEAQLEKSRLLSDRFSAERPKGSFSTLEIQRTEQGDSAMYLCASSLRQGGHEQFFGPGTRLTVL.

The J gene is TRBJ2-7, the V gene TRBV30, with 8 bases fitting TRBD1. The CDR3 runs to 15 residues. Unmatched junction bases numbered 6, after V lost 2 bases and J lost 0 bases. Germline-derived CDR1 and CDR2 are GTSNPN and SVGIG (reference sequence). The CDR3 spells CAWSSGQGLSYEQYF. CDR3 sequence (DNA): TGTGCCTGGAGTAGCGGACAGGGCCTCTCCTACGAGCAGTACTTC.

This chain joins TRBV7-9 and TRBJ2-7, with a weak D call TRBD2 (6 bases). Germline V gene data show CDR1 as SEHNR and CDR2 as FQNEAQ (reference sequence). CDR3 length: 16 amino acids. With 0 bases removed from V and 2 bases from J, the gap between germline ends came to 14 bases. Here the CDR3 reads CASSLARPGLAYEQYF. In DNA, the CDR3 is TGTGCCAGCAGCTTAGCTCGCCCGGGACTCGCCTACGAGCAGTACTTC.

A few counts support this clone. The rearrangement links TRBV7-9 to TRBJ1-6, with D unresolved. V lost 4 bases and J lost 7, with 11 bases in between. The CDR3 runs to 14 residues. Germline CDR1 reads SEHNR; CDR2 reads FQNEAQ (reference sequence). CDR3 region: CASSSRVSNSPLHF. CDR3 in DNA: TGTGCCAGCAGCTCCCGGGTCTCCAATTCACCCCTCCACTTT.

The chain combines TRBV30 with TRBJ1-2; 7 positions match TRBD1. This CDR3 region has 14 residues. J gave up 1 base and V 3 bases, and 5 bases lay outside the gene matches. Germline V gene data show CDR1 as GTSNPN and CDR2 as SVGIG (reference sequence). CDR3 sequence: CAWRPRDSNYGYTF. CDR3 nucleotides: TGTGCCTGGAGGCCTCGGGACAGTAACTATGGCTACACCTTC.

J is TRBJ1-5 and V is TRBV11-2, with D maybe TRBD1 (6 bases). Trimming took 1 base from V and 3 from J, leaving 10 bases between them. Germline CDR1 and CDR2: SGHAT and FQNNGV. The CDR3 has 15 amino acids. The CDR3 DNA sequence: TGTGCCAGCAGCTTAGGAACAGGGTACAATCAGCCCCAGCATTTT. This codes for CASSLGTGYNQPQHF.

The genes are TRBV23-1 and TRBJ1-2, with 10 bases lining up with TRBD1. TRBV23-1 is an ORF for which the function is uncertain. V was pared by 3 bases and J by 0 bases, with 13 bases of the junction left unmatched. CDR3 size: 19 residues. CDR3 sequence (DNA): TGCGCCAGCAGTCACCCGGCACGGGACAGGGGTTCGACTAACTATGGCTACACCTTC. This gives the protein CASSHPARDRGSTNYGYTF.

The rearrangement uses TRBV2 and TRBJ1-1, with 11 positions matching TRBD1. Germline CDR1 reads SNHLY; CDR2 reads FYNNEI. V was clipped by 4 bases and J by 11 bases; unmatched bases: 9. The length of the CDR3 is 14 residues. The CDR3 here is CASSVPGQGGVAFF. CDR3 nucleotide sequence: TGTGCCAGCAGTGTCCCGGGACAGGGGGGGGTGGCTTTCTTT.

The chain carries TRBV4-1 and TRBJ2-5; TRBD2 is a possible D gene (6 bases). The CDR3 consists of 14 residues. Trimming stripped 2 bases from V and 5 bases from J, with 12 bases between. Germline V CDR1 and CDR2: MGHRA, YSYEKL. The CDR3 DNA is TGCGCCAGCAGCCAACCCGGGGGATCCGAGACCCAGTACTTC. Encoded protein: CASSQPGGSETQYF.

The CDR3 reads CASSLMVGAGFYEQYF. CDR3 coding DNA: TGTGCCAGCAGCTTAATGGTGGGAGCGGGCTTTTACGAGCAGTACTTC. This chain joins TRBV7-2 and TRBJ2-7; possibly TRBD2 for D (6 bases). Germline-derived CDR1 and CDR2 are SGHTA and FQGNSA. V lost 2 bases, J lost 4 bases, and 18 bases lay in between. There are 16 residues in the CDR3.

The V gene is TRBV7-9, the J gene TRBJ2-3; 8 nucleotides align to TRBD2. CDR3 length equals 16 residues. With 6 bases clipped from V and 2 bases from J, the junction kept 10 bases outside the gene matches. CDR1 and CDR2 from the germline V gene are SEHNR and FQNEAQ (reference sequence). The CDR3 sequence: CASRPEPSGFTDTQYF. Written as DNA, the CDR3 is TGTGCCAGCAGACCAGAGCCTAGCGGGTTCACAGATACGCAGTATTTT.

This chain joins TRBV18 and TRBJ2-7, with 8 bases that match TRBD1. The length of the CDR3 is 13 residues. Per germline, CDR1 KGHSH and CDR2 LQKENI. The V gene end was trimmed by 6 bases and the J gene end by 11 bases; junction bases not matched to a gene: 12. The CDR3 DNA reads TGTGCCAGCTCGGCGGACAGGGATTCTCAAAAGTACTTC. Translation gives CASSADRDSQKYF.

This clone was counted between two and nine times. The CDR3 DNA follows: TGTGCCTGGACCCTTTGGGGAGTTGGAAACACCATATATTTT. Protein: CAWTLWGVGNTIYF. The rearrangement uses TRBV30 and TRBJ1-3; no firm D call. Germline CDR1 GTSNPN, CDR2 SVGIG (reference sequence). Trimming shortened V by 4 bases and J by 3 bases, and 13 bases separated the two germline ends. The CDR3 loop spans 14 amino acids.

The V gene is TRBV11-2, the J gene TRBJ1-2; TRBD1 aligns across 9 bases. Germline V gene sequence: CDR1 SGHAT, CDR2 FQNNGV. V shed 5 bases and J 3 bases; nucleotides not matched to a gene: 10. The CDR3 length is 16 residues. DNA for the CDR3: TGTGCCAGCAGCACGCAAACAGGGGGCCCCTACTATGGCTACACCTTC. Translated: CASSTQTGGPYYGYTF.